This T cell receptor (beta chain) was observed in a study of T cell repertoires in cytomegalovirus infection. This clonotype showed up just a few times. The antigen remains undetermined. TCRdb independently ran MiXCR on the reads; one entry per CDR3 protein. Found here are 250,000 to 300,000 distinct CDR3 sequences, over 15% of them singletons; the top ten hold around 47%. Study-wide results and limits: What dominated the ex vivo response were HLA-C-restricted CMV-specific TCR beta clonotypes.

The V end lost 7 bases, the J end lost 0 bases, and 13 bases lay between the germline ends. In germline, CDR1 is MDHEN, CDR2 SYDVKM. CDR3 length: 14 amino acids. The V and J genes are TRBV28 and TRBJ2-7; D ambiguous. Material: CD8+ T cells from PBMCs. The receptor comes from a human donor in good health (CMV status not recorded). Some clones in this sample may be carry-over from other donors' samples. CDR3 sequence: CASTRPISSYEQYF. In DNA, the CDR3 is TGTGCCAGCACACGTCCCATAAGCTCCTACGAGCAGTACTTC.